The entry below describes one T cell receptor beta chain. The record originates from a study of blood T cell repertoires in COVID-19. Original methodology: Reference gene primer amplification yielded estimated nucleated cell counts. The protocol was immunoSEQ multiplex PCR, while the TCRdb copy is restricted to in-frame clones and leaves out a portion. For V, J and clone size, that table is used; D and trimming come from the DNA. There are around 160,000 clones in the sample; approximately 80% occur only once, and around 3.7% lies in the top ten. This CDR3 spans 15 amino acids. The ends lost 1 base at V and 4 bases at J; junction bases unmatched: 6. Germline V lookup: CDR1 SGHVS, CDR2 FQNEAQ. Participant age was about 18 to 89 years, and participants resided in 20 to 30 US areas. Donors of Cohort 3 who recovered were those that had two negative PCRs, clearance, or symptom resolution.

Sequencing was performed on PBMCs or T cells enriched from blood (not recorded which). This clonotype originated in a woman aged 55 to 70 who had recovered from COVID-19. This chain connects TRBV7-8 to TRBJ1-1, with 7 bases fitting TRBD1. In DNA, the CDR3 is TGTGCCAGCAGCTTAGTCCCAGGGGGAGGCACTGAAGCTTTCTTT. It translates to CASSLVPGGGTEAFF.